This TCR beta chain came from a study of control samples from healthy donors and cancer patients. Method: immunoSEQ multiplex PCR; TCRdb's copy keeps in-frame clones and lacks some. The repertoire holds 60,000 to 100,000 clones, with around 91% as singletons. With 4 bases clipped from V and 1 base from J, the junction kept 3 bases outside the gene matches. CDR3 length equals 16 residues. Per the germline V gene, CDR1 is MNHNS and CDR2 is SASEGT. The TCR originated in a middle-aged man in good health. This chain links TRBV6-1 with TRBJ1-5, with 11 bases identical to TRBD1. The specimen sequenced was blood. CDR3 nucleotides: TGTGCCAGCAGTGCTCGGGACAGGGGGAGCAATCAGCCCCAGCATTTT. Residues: CASSARDRGSNQPQHF.